This paragraph reports one T cell receptor (beta chain). With only one base between it and a far larger clone, this is likely a read error. This sample was taken from a study of kidney transplant recipient with SARS-CoV-2 infection. TCRdb re-called the reads through MiXCR, storing one row per CDR3 protein. The data contain 200,000 to 300,000 distinct CDR3 sequences, around 28% of them singletons. Germline assignment: CDR1 MNHEY and CDR2 SVGAGI. The CDR3 totals 16 residues. V lost 5 bases and J 4 bases, leaving 18 bases between the germline ends. The sequencing used a blood sample, collected at baseline and between days 110 and 120 from a kidney transplant recipient. The source is a male patient between 25 and 39 years old who had COVID-19 and was a kidney transplant recipient. Some T cells may trace back to the graft donor. The rearrangement links TRBV6-5 to TRBJ1-3, with D possibly TRBD1 on 5 matching bases. CDR3 sequence (DNA): TGTGCCAGCAGTGGGACCGGGGCAGCAGAAGGAAACACCATATATTTT. Protein product: CASSGTGAAEGNTIYF.